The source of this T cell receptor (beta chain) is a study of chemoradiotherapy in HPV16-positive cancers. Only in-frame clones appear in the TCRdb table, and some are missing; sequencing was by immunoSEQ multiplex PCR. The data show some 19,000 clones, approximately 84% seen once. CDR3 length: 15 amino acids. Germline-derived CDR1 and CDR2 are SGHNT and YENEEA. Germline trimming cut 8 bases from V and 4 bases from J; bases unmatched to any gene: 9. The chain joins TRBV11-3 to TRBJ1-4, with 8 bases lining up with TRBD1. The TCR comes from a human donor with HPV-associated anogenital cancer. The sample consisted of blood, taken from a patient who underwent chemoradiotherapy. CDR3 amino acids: CASPWGTGDNEKLFF. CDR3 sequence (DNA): TGTGCCAGCCCTTGGGGGACAGGCGATAATGAAAAACTGTTTTTT.